The 28 T cell receptor beta chains below come from one sample, sequenced in a study of blood T cell repertoires in COVID-19. Sequencing was performed with immunoSEQ multiplex PCR; in TCRdb, only in-frame clones are kept and a portion is missing. The sample consists of around 300,000 clones, 89% of them appearing once. What was sequenced was PBMCs or T cells enriched from blood (not recorded which). Every receptor here comes from a woman between 35 and 50 years old who had recovered from COVID-19.

The chain joins TRBV11-2 to TRBJ2-3; perhaps TRBD2 as D (6 bases). Germline-derived CDR1 and CDR2 are SGHAT and FQNNGV. Trimming took off 2 bases at V and 0 bases at J, with 15 bases between the two ends. CDR3 length equals 17 residues. The CDR3 nucleotides are TGTGCCAGCAGCTTAACCGGTAGCGGATCTAGCACAGATACGCAGTATTTT. It encodes CASSLTGSGSSTDTQYF.

The chain employs TRBV5-1 and TRBJ2-3; D may be TRBD2 (6 bases). The CDR3 spans 16 residues. V was trimmed by 3 bases and J by 0 bases, leaving 14 bases between them. Germline-derived CDR1 and CDR2 are SGHRS and YFSETQ. The CDR3 protein is CASSWPAGPSTDTQYF. The CDR3, as DNA: TGCGCCAGCAGCTGGCCAGCGGGCCCTAGCACAGATACGCAGTATTTT.

The V call is TRBV19, the J call TRBJ2-3; TRBD2 matches 16 bases. In germline, CDR1 is LNHDA, CDR2 SQIVND (reference sequence). V lost 1 base, J lost 5 bases, and 15 bases stayed unmatched. This CDR3 has 21 amino acids. In nucleotides, the CDR3 is TGTGCCAGTAGTATAGCCCGAAGGGGACTAGCGGGAGGGCCCCCTAAAGATACGCAGTATTTT. Protein product: CASSIARRGLAGGPPKDTQYF.

The chain combines TRBV30 with TRBJ1-1; 9 bases are shared with TRBD1. The CDR3 is 12 residues long. The ends lost 2 bases at V and 11 bases at J; junction bases unmatched: 6. The germline gives CDR1 GTSNPN, CDR2 SVGIG (reference sequence). The CDR3 is CAWSPGQGAAFF. In DNA, the CDR3 is TGTGCCTGGAGTCCGGGACAGGGTGCGGCTTTCTTT.

The rearrangement uses TRBV5-1 and TRBJ2-2; 7 bases map to TRBD2. The CDR3 is made up of 17 amino acids. V lost 1 base and J lost 1; bases outside the gene matches: 7. Per the germline V gene, CDR1 is SGHRS and CDR2 is YFSETQ. DNA for the CDR3: TGCGCCAGCAGCTTGACAGCTGGCGGGGGGAACACCGGGGAGCTGTTTTTT. The encoded protein is CASSLTAGGGNTGELFF.

The chain recombines TRBV18 with TRBJ1-1; D uncertain. Germline CDR1 is KGHSH and CDR2 is LQKENI. The CDR3 is made up of 12 amino acids. The V gene lost 5 bases and the J gene lost 11 bases, with 15 bases spanning the gap. The CDR3 DNA sequence: TGTGCCAGCTCAGAGGGCTCGAGAGGGGCTTTCTTT. Amino acid sequence: CASSEGSRGAFF.

This chain connects TRBV4-1 to TRBJ1-6; no clear D. The length of the CDR3 is 15 residues. Germline V gene data show CDR1 as MGHRA and CDR2 as YSYEKL. V lost 0 bases, J lost 4 bases, and 7 bases lay in between. CDR3 nucleotide sequence: TGCGCCAGCAGCCAAGATCCTCTTTATAATTCACCCCTCCACTTT. Translation gives CASSQDPLYNSPLHF.

The sample holds one count of this clone. This chain links TRBV19 with TRBJ1-1; D might be TRBD1 (5 bases). V dropped 7 bases and J dropped 0 bases, with 15 bases sitting between them. The germline CDR1 and CDR2 sequences are LNHDA and SQIVND (reference sequence). This CDR3 comprises 15 residues. CDR3 DNA: TGTGCCAGTACGGGCTTAGGGGATCTGAACACTGAAGCTTTCTTT. This gives the protein CASTGLGDLNTEAFF.

The chain uses TRBV15 and TRBJ1-2; 8 bases are shared with TRBD1. Germline-derived CDR1 and CDR2 are LNHNV and YYDKDF (reference sequence). The CDR3 is 18 amino acids. Germline trimming cut 5 bases from V and 4 bases from J; bases unmatched to any gene: 18. The CDR3 DNA reads TGTGCCACCAGCGGATTCCGAGGAGGACAGGGATGGGGCTATGGCTACACCTTC. Translation gives CATSGFRGGQGWGYGYTF.

This chain joins TRBV9 and TRBJ1-2; D remains unclear. This CDR3 contains 14 residues. The ends were cut back, 0 bases at V and 7 bases at J, with 13 bases in the middle. CDR1 is SGDLS, CDR2 YYNGEE, per germline. CDR3 protein: CASSVGAGLSGYTF. CDR3 in DNA: TGTGCCAGCAGCGTAGGTGCGGGCCTCAGTGGCTACACCTTC. The variable domain in full, with the rest retrieved from reference TRBV9 and TRBJ1-2, is DSGVTQTPKHLITATGQRVTLRCSPRSGDLSVYWYQQSLDQGLQFLIQYYNGEERAKGNILERFSAQQFPDLHSELNLSSLELGDSALYFCASSVGAGLSGYTFGSGTRLTVV.

The genes are TRBV5-6 and TRBJ1-4; 8 positions match TRBD1. The ends lost 4 bases at V and 5 bases at J; junction bases unmatched: 4. The CDR3 runs 14 residues. Germline V gene lookup returns CDR1 SGHDT and CDR2 YYEEEE. Here the CDR3 DNA reads TGTGCCAGCAGCCACCGGGACAGGAATGAAAAACTGTTTTTT. Its translation: CASSHRDRNEKLFF. Full variable domain (missing parts from reference TRBV5-6 and TRBJ1-4): DAGVTQSPTHLIKTRGQQVTLRCSPKSGHDTVSWYQQALGQGPQFIFQYYEEEERQRGNFPDRFSGHQFPNYSSELNVNALLLGDSALYLCASSHRDRNEKLFFGSGTQLSVL.

The chain couples TRBV6-5 to TRBJ1-5; D gene ambiguous. Trimming removed 5 bases at V and 5 bases at J, with 7 bases between. The CDR3 covers 12 residues. The germline gives CDR1 MNHEY, CDR2 SVGAGI. This CDR3 is CASSLRDQPQHF. In DNA form, the CDR3 reads TGTGCCAGCAGTCTCCGCGATCAGCCCCAGCATTTT.

In this sample, this clone turned up many times. The chain joins TRBV2 to TRBJ2-1; D is uncertain. V was shortened by 6 bases and J by 2 bases, with 14 bases between the two germline ends. CDR1 SNHLY and CDR2 FYNNEI come from the germline V gene. The CDR3 is 15 residues long. As DNA, the CDR3 is TGTGCCAGCAGACGAGATAAATTTCCCTACAATGAGCAGTTCTTC. This encodes CASRRDKFPYNEQFF.

The chain is built from TRBV5-1 and TRBJ1-1; a weak D match, TRBD1 (5 bases). V was pared by 4 bases and J by 4 bases, with 14 bases between. This CDR3 region has 14 residues. Germline assignment: CDR1 SGHRS and CDR2 YFSETQ. Here the CDR3 DNA reads TGCGCCAGCAGCCGTCAGGGAGGAGGCACTGAAGCTTTCTTT. Protein product: CASSRQGGGTEAFF.

The chain couples TRBV9 to TRBJ1-1; D gene ambiguous. Per the germline V gene, CDR1 is SGDLS and CDR2 is YYNGEE. Trimming took off 0 bases at V and 4 bases at J, with 10 bases between the two ends. The CDR3 loop spans 14 amino acids. CDR3 amino acids: CASSVGREGTEAFF. DNA for the CDR3: TGTGCCAGCAGCGTAGGTCGAGAGGGCACTGAAGCTTTCTTT.

This chain joins TRBV5-1 and TRBJ2-7; 13 bases are a match to TRBD2. Germline V gene sequence: CDR1 SGHRS, CDR2 YFSETQ. The CDR3 consists of 15 residues. The junction had 7 bases not matched to a gene; V was cut back by 4 bases and J by 6 bases. In DNA form, the CDR3 reads TGCGCCAGCAGCCCTGGGACTAGCGGGATCGGCGAGCAGTACTTC. Translation gives CASSPGTSGIGEQYF. Filled out from reference TRBV5-1 and TRBJ2-7, the complete variable domain reads KAGVTQTPRYLIKTRGQQVTLSCSPISGHRSVSWYQQTPGQGLQFLFEYFSETQRNKGNFPGRFSGRQFSNSRSEMNVSTLELGDSALYLCASSPGTSGIGEQYFGPGTRLTVT.

The chain combines TRBV5-1 with TRBJ2-1; D remains unclear. Trimming cost V 0 bases and J 5 bases, with 6 bases left between them. From germline, CDR1 is SGHRS and CDR2 YFSETQ. The CDR3 has 13 residues. The CDR3 spells CASSLGRNNEQFF. The CDR3 DNA reads as TGCGCCAGCAGCTTGGGCAGAAACAATGAGCAGTTCTTC.

The rearrangement uses TRBV10-3 and TRBJ2-1; D is possibly TRBD1 (6 bases). CDR3 length equals 14 residues. Per the germline V gene, CDR1 is ENHRY and CDR2 is SYGVKD. Trimming shortened V by 4 bases and J by 4 bases, and 11 bases separated the two germline ends. This chain's CDR3 is CAISGDRGYNEQFF. In nucleotides, the CDR3 is TGTGCCATCAGTGGGGATAGGGGGTACAATGAGCAGTTCTTC.

The V call is TRBV3-1 (or the pseudogene TRBV3-2), the J call TRBJ2-5; 9 bases map to TRBD2. J gave up 5 bases and V 7 bases, and 8 bases lay outside the gene matches. From germline, CDR1 is LGHDT and CDR2 YNNKEL (reference sequence). This CDR3 comprises 14 residues. CDR3: CASNRLAVRETQYF. CDR3 coding DNA: TGTGCCAGCAACAGACTAGCGGTCCGGGAGACCCAGTACTTC.

This clone was seen once. This rearrangement joins TRBV7-2 to TRBJ1-2; D ambiguous. Germline assignment: CDR1 SGHTA and CDR2 FQGNSA. Deletions cut 3 bases from V and 5 bases from J, with 10 bases between. This CDR3 spans 13 amino acids. The CDR3 reads CASSFGVQYGYTF. In nucleotides, the CDR3 is TGTGCCAGCAGCTTCGGGGTTCAATATGGCTACACCTTC.

This chain uses TRBV3-1 (or the pseudogene TRBV3-2) with TRBJ1-1; a weak D match, TRBD1 (5 bases). Germline CDR1 is LGHDT and CDR2 is YNNKEL (reference sequence). This CDR3 region has 15 residues. V was trimmed by 5 bases and J by 5 bases, leaving 18 bases between them. The DNA for the CDR3 is TGTGCCAGCAGCTCCCGCCGCGGGGCTGGTACTGAAGCTTTCTTT. Translated: CASSSRRGAGTEAFF.

Notes on this clone: The sample contains more than one DNA sequence encoding this CDR3. The chain joins TRBV2 to TRBJ1-1; D is possibly TRBD1 (5 bases). Germline V gives CDR1 SNHLY, CDR2 FYNNEI. The CDR3 consists of 14 residues. V lost 3 bases to trimming and J lost 3 bases, with 11 bases between them. The CDR3 is CASSESRVDTEAFF. Here the CDR3 DNA reads TGTGCCAGCAGTGAGAGCAGGGTGGACACTGAAGCTTTCTTT.

The chain combines TRBV5-1 with TRBJ1-2; TRBD1 aligns across 7 bases. J was trimmed by 8 bases and V by 3 bases; bases with no gene match: 7. The length of the CDR3 is 13 residues. Germline assignment: CDR1 SGHRS and CDR2 YFSETQ. Written as DNA, the CDR3 is TGCGCCAGCAGCTCTAGGACAGGCCTCGGCTACACCTTC. Translated, it gives CASSSRTGLGYTF. The entire variable domain, with the rest obtained from reference TRBV5-1 and TRBJ1-2, is as follows: KAGVTQTPRYLIKTRGQQVTLSCSPISGHRSVSWYQQTPGQGLQFLFEYFSETQRNKGNFPGRFSGRQFSNSRSEMNVSTLELGDSALYLCASSSRTGLGYTFGSGTRLTVV.

The chain couples TRBV11-2 to TRBJ1-1, with 7 nucleotides matching TRBD1. The CDR3 has 14 residues. After removal of 5 bases from V and 1 base from J, the junction contained 4 bases not matched to a gene. Germline-derived CDR1 and CDR2 are SGHAT and FQNNGV. This CDR3 is CASSPRTGNTEAFF. DNA for the CDR3: TGTGCCAGCAGCCCCAGGACAGGGAACACTGAAGCTTTCTTT.

A word on this clone: In the same sample, other DNA sequences code for this CDR3. The rearrangement joins TRBV7-9 to TRBJ1-1, with 9 bases that match TRBD1. J lost 7 bases, V lost 3 bases, and 0 bases had no gene match. CDR3 length: 12 amino acids. The germline V gene encodes CDR1 SEHNR and CDR2 FQNEAQ (reference sequence). CDR3 coding DNA: TGTGCCAGCAGCTTGGACAGGGGTGAAGCTTTCTTT. It encodes CASSLDRGEAFF. The full variable domain, its missing parts supplied by reference TRBV7-9 and TRBJ1-1, is DTGVSQNPRHKITKRGQNVTFRCDPISEHNRLYWYRQTLGQGPEFLTYFQNEAQLEKSRLLSDRFSAERPKGSFSTLEIQRTEQGDSAMYLCASSLDRGEAFFGQGTRLTVV.

V gene TRBV5-4 combines with J gene TRBJ2-2; the match to TRBD2 covers 11 bases. The V segment lost 4 bases and the J segment 4 bases; nucleotides outside the gene matches: 6. The CDR3 covers 16 residues. Germline V gene lookup returns CDR1 SGHNT and CDR2 YYREEE (reference sequence). The CDR3 loop is CASSPSSGGSTGELFF. CDR3 coding DNA: TGTGCCAGCAGCCCCTCTAGCGGGGGGAGCACCGGGGAGCTGTTTTTT.

The chain couples TRBV6-2 or TRBV6-3 to TRBJ2-3, with no clear D. This CDR3 has 14 amino acids. V lost 0 bases to trimming and J lost 1 base, with 5 bases between them. Looked up from germline, CDR1 is MNHEY and CDR2 is SVGEGT. This chain's CDR3 is CASSYSPGTDTQYF. The CDR3 DNA reads as TGTGCCAGCAGTTACTCCCCGGGCACAGATACGCAGTATTTT.

The chain carries TRBV2 and TRBJ1-1, with D unresolved. Germline-derived CDR1 and CDR2 are SNHLY and FYNNEI. This CDR3 spans 17 amino acids. Between the trimmed V and J ends, which lost 5 bases and 5 bases, there was a span of 24 bases. CDR3 residues: CASSTLGLGRARTEAFF. In DNA form, the CDR3 reads TGTGCCAGCAGTACCCTAGGGTTAGGGAGGGCGCGGACTGAAGCTTTCTTT. The entire variable domain, with the rest obtained from reference TRBV2 and TRBJ1-1, is as follows: EPEVTQTPSHQVTQMGQEVILRCVPISNHLYFYWYRQILGQKVEFLVSFYNNEISEKSEIFDDQFSVERPDGSNFTLKIRSTKLEDSAMYFCASSTLGLGRARTEAFFGQGTRLTVV.